This entry describes one TCR beta chain. Its antigen is undetermined. This sample is drawn from a study of chemoradiotherapy in HPV16-positive cancers. General study results and limits: Candidate HPV-specific clones and E7-related TCR motifs grew in tumor during treatment. Only two HPV16-positive patients supplied the functional HPV-specificity definition.

The CDR3 is 14 residues long. The germline V gene has CDR1 LNHDA and CDR2 SQIVND (reference sequence). Trimming stripped 8 bases from V and 0 bases from J, with 13 bases between. TCRdb keeps only in-frame clones here, not all; method: immunoSEQ multiplex PCR. Here the sample spans 420 or so clones, 75% to 85% being singletons. The clonotype was recovered from a human donor with HPV-associated anogenital cancer. The sequenced sample was tumor tissue, obtained from a patient who underwent chemoradiotherapy. The chain has TRBV19 and TRBJ1-2; D is perhaps TRBD1 (6 bases). As DNA, the CDR3 is TGTGCCAGTGGGGTACAGGGAACTAACTATGGCTACACCTTC. Its protein is CASGVQGTNYGYTF.